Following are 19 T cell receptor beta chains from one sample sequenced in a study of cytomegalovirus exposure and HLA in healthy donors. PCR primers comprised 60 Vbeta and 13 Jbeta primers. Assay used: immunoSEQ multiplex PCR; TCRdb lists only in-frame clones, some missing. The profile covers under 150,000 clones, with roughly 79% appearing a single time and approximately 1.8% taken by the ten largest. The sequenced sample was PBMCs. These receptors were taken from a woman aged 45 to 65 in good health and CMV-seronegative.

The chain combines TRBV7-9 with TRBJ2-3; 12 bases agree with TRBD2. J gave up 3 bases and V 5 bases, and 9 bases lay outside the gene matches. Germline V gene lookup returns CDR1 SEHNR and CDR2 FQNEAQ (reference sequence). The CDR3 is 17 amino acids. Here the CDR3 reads CASSLRLAGVVTDTQYF. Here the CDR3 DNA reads TGTGCCAGCAGCCTCAGACTAGCGGGAGTCGTAACAGATACGCAGTATTTT.

CDR3 bases: TGTGCCAGCAGCTTCACTAGCGGGAGCCCTAATGAGCAGTTCTTC. This sequence encodes CASSFTSGSPNEQFF. The chain links TRBV7-3 to TRBJ2-1; TRBD2 matches 11 bases. Trimming cost V 3 bases and J 7 bases; bases outside gene matches: 5. Per germline, CDR1 SGHTA and CDR2 FQGTGA. This CDR3 spans 15 amino acids. Filled out from reference TRBV7-3 and TRBJ2-1, the complete variable domain reads GAGVSQTPSNKVTEKGKYVELRCDPISGHTALYWYRQSLGQGPEFLIYFQGTGAADDSGLPNDRFFAVRPEGSVSTLKIQRTERGDSAVYLCASSFTSGSPNEQFFGPGTRLTVL.

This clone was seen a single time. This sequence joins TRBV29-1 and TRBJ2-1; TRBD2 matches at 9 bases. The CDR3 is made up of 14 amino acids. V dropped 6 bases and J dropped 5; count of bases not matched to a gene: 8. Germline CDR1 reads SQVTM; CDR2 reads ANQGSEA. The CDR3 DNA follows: TGCAGCGTCCACTCGGCTAGCGGGAACAATGAGCAGTTCTTC. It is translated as CSVHSASGNNEQFF.

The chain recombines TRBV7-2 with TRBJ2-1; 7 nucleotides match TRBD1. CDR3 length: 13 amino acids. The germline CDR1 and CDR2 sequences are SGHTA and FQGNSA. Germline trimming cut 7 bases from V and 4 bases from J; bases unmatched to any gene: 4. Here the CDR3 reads CASTLTGYNEQFF. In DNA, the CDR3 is TGTGCCAGCACCTTGACAGGGTACAATGAGCAGTTCTTC. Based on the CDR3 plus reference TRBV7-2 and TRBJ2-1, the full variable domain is GAGVSQSPSNKVTEKGKDVELRCDPISGHTALYWYRQSLGQGLEFLIYFQGNSAPDKSGLPSDRFSAERTGGSVSTLTIQRTQQEDSAVYLCASTLTGYNEQFFGPGTRLTVL.

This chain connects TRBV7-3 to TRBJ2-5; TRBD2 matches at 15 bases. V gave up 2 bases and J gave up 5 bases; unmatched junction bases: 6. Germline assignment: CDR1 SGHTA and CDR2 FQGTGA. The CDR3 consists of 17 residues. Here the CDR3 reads CASSLGTSGRKGETQYF. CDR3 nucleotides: TGTGCCAGCAGCTTAGGGACTAGCGGGAGGAAGGGGGAGACCCAGTACTTC.

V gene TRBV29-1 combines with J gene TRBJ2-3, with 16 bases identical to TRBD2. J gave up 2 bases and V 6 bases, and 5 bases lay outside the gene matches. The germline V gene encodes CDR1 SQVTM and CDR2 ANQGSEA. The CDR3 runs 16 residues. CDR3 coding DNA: TGCAGCGTCTCCGGGACTAGCGGGAGGGCCACAGATACGCAGTATTTT. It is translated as CSVSGTSGRATDTQYF.

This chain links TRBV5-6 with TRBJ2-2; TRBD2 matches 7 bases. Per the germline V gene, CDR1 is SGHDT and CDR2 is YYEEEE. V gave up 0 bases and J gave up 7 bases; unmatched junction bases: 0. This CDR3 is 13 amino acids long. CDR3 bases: TGTGCCAGCAGCTTGGCGGGGGGCGGGGAGCTGTTTTTT. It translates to CASSLAGGGELFF.

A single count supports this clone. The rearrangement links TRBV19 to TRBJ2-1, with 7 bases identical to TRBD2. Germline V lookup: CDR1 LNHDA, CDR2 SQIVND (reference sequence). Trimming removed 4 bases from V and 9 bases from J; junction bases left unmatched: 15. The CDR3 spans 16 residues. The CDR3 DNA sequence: TGTGCCAGTAGTAGATTCGGAAGCGGGGAAGAAGGTGAGCAGTTCTTC. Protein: CASSRFGSGEEGEQFF.

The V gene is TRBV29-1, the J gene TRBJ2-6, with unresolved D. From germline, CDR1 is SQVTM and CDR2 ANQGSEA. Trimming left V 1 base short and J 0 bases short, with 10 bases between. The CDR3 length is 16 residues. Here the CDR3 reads CSVEASWPSGANVLTF. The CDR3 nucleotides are TGCAGCGTTGAAGCTAGTTGGCCCTCTGGGGCCAACGTCCTGACTTTC.

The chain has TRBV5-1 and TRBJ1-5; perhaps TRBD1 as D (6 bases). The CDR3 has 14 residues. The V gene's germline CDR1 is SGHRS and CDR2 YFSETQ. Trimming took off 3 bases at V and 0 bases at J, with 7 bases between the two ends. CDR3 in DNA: TGCGCCAGCAGCTCAGGGGTTAGCAATCAGCCCCAGCATTTT. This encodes CASSSGVSNQPQHF.

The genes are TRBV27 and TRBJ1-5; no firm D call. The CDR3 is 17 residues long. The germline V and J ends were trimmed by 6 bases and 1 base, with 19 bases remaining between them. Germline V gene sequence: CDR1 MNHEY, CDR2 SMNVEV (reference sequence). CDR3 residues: CASSSLGVDGSNQPQHF. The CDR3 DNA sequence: TGTGCCAGCAGCTCCCTAGGCGTAGACGGGAGCAATCAGCCCCAGCATTTT.

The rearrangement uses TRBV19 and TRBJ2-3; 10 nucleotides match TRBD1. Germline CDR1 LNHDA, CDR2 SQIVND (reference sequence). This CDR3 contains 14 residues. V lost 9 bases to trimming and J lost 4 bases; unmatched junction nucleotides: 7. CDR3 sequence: CASRDRGRSDTQYF. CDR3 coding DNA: TGTGCCAGCCGGGACAGGGGTAGATCAGATACGCAGTATTTT.

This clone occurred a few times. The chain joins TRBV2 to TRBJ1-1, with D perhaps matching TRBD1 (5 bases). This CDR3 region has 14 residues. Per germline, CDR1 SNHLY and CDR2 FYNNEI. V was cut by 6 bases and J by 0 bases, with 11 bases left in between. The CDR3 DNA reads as TGTGCCAGCAGACCAATGACAGTGAACACTGAAGCTTTCTTT. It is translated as CASRPMTVNTEAFF.

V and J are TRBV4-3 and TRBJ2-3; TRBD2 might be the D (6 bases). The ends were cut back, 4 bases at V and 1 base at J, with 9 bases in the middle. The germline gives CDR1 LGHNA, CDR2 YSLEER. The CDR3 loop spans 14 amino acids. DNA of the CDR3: TGCGCCAGCAGCCCGGGACTTGGCACAGATACGCAGTATTTT. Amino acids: CASSPGLGTDTQYF.

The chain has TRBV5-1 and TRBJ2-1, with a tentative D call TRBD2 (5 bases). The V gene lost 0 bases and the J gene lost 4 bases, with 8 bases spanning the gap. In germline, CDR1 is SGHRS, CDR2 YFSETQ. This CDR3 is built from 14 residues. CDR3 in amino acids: CASSLETGYNEQFF. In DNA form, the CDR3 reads TGCGCCAGCAGCTTGGAGACGGGGTACAATGAGCAGTTCTTC.

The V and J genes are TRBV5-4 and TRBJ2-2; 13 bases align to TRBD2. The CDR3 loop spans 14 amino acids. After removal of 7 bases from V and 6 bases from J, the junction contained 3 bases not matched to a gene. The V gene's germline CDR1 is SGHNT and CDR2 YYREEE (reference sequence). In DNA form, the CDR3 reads TGTGCCAGCGGACTAGCGGGAGTGGCCGGGGAGCTGTTTTTT. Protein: CASGLAGVAGELFF.

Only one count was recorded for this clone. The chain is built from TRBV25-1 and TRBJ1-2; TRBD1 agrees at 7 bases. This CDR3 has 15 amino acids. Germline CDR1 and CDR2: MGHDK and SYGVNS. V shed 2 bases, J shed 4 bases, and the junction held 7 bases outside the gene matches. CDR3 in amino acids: CASSEKQGQGYGYTF. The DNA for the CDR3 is TGTGCCAGCAGTGAAAAACAGGGGCAGGGCTATGGCTACACCTTC.

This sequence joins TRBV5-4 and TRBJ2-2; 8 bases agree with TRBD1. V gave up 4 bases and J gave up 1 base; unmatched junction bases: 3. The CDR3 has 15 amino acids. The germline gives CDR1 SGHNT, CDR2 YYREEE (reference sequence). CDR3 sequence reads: CASSTTGGNTGELFF. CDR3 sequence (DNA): TGTGCCAGCAGCACAACAGGGGGGAACACCGGGGAGCTGTTTTTT.

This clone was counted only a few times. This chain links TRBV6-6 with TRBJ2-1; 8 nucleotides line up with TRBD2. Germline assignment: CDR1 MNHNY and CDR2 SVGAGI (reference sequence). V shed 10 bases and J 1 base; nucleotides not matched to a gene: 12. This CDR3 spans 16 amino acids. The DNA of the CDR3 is TGTGCCACCCGAGCGGGAGCTGGAGAATCCTACAATGAGCAGTTCTTC. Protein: CATRAGAGESYNEQFF.